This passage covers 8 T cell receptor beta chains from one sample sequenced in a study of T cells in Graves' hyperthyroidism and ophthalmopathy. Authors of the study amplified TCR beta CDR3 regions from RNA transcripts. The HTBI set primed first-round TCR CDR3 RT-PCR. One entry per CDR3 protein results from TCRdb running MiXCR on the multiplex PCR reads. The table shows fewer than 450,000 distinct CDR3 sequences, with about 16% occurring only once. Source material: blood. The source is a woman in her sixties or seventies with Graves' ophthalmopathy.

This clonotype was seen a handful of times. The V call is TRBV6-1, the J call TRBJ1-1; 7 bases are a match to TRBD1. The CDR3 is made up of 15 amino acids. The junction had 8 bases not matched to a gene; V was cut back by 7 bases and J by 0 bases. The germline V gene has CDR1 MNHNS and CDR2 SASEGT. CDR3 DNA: TGTGCCAGCACCCTGGGACAGAGCATGAACACTGAAGCTTTCTTT. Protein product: CASTLGQSMNTEAFF.

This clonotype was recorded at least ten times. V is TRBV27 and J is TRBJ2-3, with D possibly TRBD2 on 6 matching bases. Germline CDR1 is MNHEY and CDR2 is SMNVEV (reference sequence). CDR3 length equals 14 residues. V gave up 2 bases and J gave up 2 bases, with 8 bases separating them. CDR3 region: CASSLRTTTDTQYF. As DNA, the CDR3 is TGTGCCAGCAGTTTAAGGACTACCACAGATACGCAGTATTTT.

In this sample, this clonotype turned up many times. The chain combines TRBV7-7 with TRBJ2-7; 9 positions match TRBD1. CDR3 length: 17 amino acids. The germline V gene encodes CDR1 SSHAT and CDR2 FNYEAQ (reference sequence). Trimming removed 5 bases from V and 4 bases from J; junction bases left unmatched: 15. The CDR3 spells CASSAQLEGTGTYEQYF. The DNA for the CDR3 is TGTGCCAGCAGCGCCCAACTTGAGGGGACAGGGACGTACGAGCAGTACTTC.

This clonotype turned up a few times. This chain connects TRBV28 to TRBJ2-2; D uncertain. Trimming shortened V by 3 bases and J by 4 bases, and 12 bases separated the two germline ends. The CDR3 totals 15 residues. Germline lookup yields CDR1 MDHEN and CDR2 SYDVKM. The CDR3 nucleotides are TGTGCCAGCAGTTTGGTTGGCGCTCGCACCGGGGAGCTGTTTTTT. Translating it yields CASSLVGARTGELFF.

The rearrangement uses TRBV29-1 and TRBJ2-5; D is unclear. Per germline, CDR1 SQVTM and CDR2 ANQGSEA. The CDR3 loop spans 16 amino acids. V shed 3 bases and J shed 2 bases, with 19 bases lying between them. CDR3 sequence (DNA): TGCAGCGTTGATTCGCCCAAGGCCCAGGATCAAGAGACCCAGTACTTC. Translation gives CSVDSPKAQDQETQYF.

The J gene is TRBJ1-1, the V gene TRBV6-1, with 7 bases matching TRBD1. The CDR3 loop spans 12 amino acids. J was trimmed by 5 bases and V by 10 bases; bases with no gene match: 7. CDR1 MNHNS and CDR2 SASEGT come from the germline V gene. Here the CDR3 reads CAIHRGWTEAFF. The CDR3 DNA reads TGTGCCATCCACAGGGGTTGGACTGAAGCTTTCTTT.

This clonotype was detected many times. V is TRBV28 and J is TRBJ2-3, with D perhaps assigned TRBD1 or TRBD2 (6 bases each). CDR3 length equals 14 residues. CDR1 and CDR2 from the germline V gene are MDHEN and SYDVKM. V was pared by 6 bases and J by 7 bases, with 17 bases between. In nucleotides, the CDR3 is TGTGCCAGCAGGCTTTACCCGGGGGCGTATACGCAGTATTTT. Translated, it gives CASRLYPGAYTQYF.

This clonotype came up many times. In DNA, the CDR3 is TGTGCCAGCAGTTCCGGGACAGGGGCCTACTATGGCTACACCTTC. Translated, it gives CASSSGTGAYYGYTF. The chain has TRBV12-3 or TRBV12-4 and TRBJ1-2; 10 nucleotides align to TRBD1. The V and J ends lost 4 bases and 3 bases, in that order; junction bases with no gene match: 5. This CDR3 has 15 residues.